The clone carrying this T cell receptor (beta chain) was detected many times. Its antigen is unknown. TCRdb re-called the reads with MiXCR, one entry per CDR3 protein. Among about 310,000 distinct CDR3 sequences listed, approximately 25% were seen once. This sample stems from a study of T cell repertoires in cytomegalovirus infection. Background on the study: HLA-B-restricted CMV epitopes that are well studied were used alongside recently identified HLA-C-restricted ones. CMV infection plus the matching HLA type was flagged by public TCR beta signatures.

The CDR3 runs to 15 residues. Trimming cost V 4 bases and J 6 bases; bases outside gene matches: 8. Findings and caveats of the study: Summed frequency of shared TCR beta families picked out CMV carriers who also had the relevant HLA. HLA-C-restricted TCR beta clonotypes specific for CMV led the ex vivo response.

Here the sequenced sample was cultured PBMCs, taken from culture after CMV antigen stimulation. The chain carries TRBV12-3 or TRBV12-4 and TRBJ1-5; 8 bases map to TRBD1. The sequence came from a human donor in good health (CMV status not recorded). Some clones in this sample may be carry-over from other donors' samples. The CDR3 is CASSWGRQGAQPQHF. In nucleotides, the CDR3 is TGTGCCAGCAGTTGGGGTAGGCAGGGGGCTCAGCCCCAGCATTTT.